This is a list of T cell receptor beta chains from one sample in a study of T cell responses to AZD1222 COVID-19 vaccine. The data were produced by immunoSEQ multiplex PCR, yet TCRdb's version contains in-frame clones alone and is incomplete. The sample includes about 120,000 clones, 88% of them seen just once. The starting material was peripheral blood, obtained on day 0 of AZD1222 vaccination. The receptors originated from an adult in good health. Both conserved end residues are part of each CDR3. The order of the fields is V gene, J gene, CDR3 length, clone size, D gene, CDR3 protein, CDR3 DNA. D genes are given only for firm matches. A row's size may be missing; if present it is once, few, many or a size class.

v_gene: TRBV4-1
j_gene: TRBJ1-2
len: 11
abundance: once
d_gene: NA
CDR3aa: CASSEVYGYTF
CDR3nt: TGCGCCAGCAGCGAGGTCTATGGCTACACCTTC

v_gene: TRBV6-2/TRBV6-3
j_gene: TRBJ2-5
len: 15
abundance: once
d_gene: TRBD2
CDR3aa: CASSYGTTNGETQYF
CDR3nt: TGTGCCAGCAGTTACGGGACTACGAATGGGGAGACCCAGTACTTC

v_gene: TRBV6-5
j_gene: TRBJ1-2
len: 14
abundance: NA
d_gene: TRBD1
CDR3aa: CASRRTGGNYGYTF
CDR3nt: TGTGCCAGCAGGCGTACAGGGGGCAACTATGGCTACACCTTC

v_gene: TRBV11-2
j_gene: TRBJ1-2
len: 12
abundance: NA
d_gene: NA
CDR3aa: CASSYDTYGYTF
CDR3nt: TGTGCCAGCAGCTATGACACTTATGGCTACACCTTC

v_gene: TRBV10-3
j_gene: TRBJ1-6
len: 15
abundance: once
d_gene: NA
CDR3aa: CAIRGGGARDSPLHF
CDR3nt: TGTGCCATCCGGGGGGGAGGGGCCAGGGATTCACCCCTCCACTTT

v_gene: TRBV7-2
j_gene: TRBJ1-5
len: 15
abundance: NA
d_gene: NA
CDR3aa: CASSLDGGGNQPQHF
CDR3nt: TGTGCCAGCAGCTTAGATGGCGGGGGTAATCAGCCCCAGCATTTT

v_gene: TRBV6-1
j_gene: TRBJ2-7
len: 14
abundance: NA
d_gene: NA
CDR3aa: CASSEGLYAYEQYF
CDR3nt: TGTGCCAGCAGTGAAGGGCTTTACGCCTACGAGCAGTACTTC

v_gene: TRBV19
j_gene: TRBJ1-5
len: 14
abundance: NA
d_gene: NA
CDR3aa: CASSISGFNQPQHF
CDR3nt: TGTGCCAGTAGTATATCAGGGTTCAATCAGCCCCAGCATTTT

v_gene: TRBV29-1
j_gene: TRBJ1-3
len: 15
abundance: NA
d_gene: TRBD1
CDR3aa: CSVGDRGTLRNTIYF
CDR3nt: TGCAGCGTAGGTGACAGGGGGACTCTGAGAAACACCATATATTTT

v_gene: TRBV7-8
j_gene: TRBJ1-2
len: 14
abundance: NA
d_gene: TRBD1
CDR3aa: CASSLGQGNYGYTF
CDR3nt: TGTGCCAGCAGCTTGGGACAGGGGAACTATGGCTACACCTTC

v_gene: TRBV12-5
j_gene: TRBJ1-2
len: 16
abundance: NA
d_gene: TRBD1
CDR3aa: CASGSQPPGQNYGYTF
CDR3nt: TGTGCTAGTGGTTCGCAACCTCCGGGACAGAACTATGGCTACACCTTC

v_gene: TRBV15
j_gene: TRBJ1-5
len: 16
abundance: NA
d_gene: NA
CDR3aa: CATSNSGGRGNQPQHF
CDR3nt: TGTGCCACCAGCAATTCTGGGGGCAGGGGCAATCAGCCCCAGCATTTT

v_gene: TRBV9
j_gene: TRBJ2-3
len: 18
abundance: NA
d_gene: NA
CDR3aa: CASSANQYRVDLTDTQYF
CDR3nt: TGTGCCAGCAGCGCCAACCAATACAGGGTTGACCTCACAGATACGCAGTATTTT

v_gene: TRBV19
j_gene: TRBJ2-1
len: 13
abundance: NA
d_gene: NA
CDR3aa: CASKGSTYNEQFF
CDR3nt: TGTGCCAGTAAGGGCAGTACGTACAATGAGCAGTTCTTC

v_gene: TRBV7-9
j_gene: TRBJ1-4
len: 13
abundance: NA
d_gene: NA
CDR3aa: CASTTLLVEKLFF
CDR3nt: TGTGCCAGCACCACATTGCTTGTAGAAAAACTGTTTTTT

v_gene: TRBV18
j_gene: TRBJ1-5
len: 13
abundance: NA
d_gene: NA
CDR3aa: CASSEGDNQPQHF
CDR3nt: TGTGCCAGCTCCGAAGGGGACAATCAGCCCCAGCATTTT

v_gene: TRBV5-1
j_gene: TRBJ1-4
len: 14
abundance: NA
d_gene: TRBD1
CDR3aa: CASRPGTANEKLFF
CDR3nt: TGCGCCAGCAGACCGGGGACAGCTAATGAAAAACTGTTTTTT

v_gene: TRBV4-3
j_gene: TRBJ1-1
len: 14
abundance: NA
d_gene: NA
CDR3aa: CASSQLLGSTEAFF
CDR3nt: TGCGCCAGCAGCCAGTTACTGGGAAGCACTGAAGCTTTCTTT

v_gene: TRBV3-1/TRBV3-2
j_gene: TRBJ2-3
len: 18
abundance: few
d_gene: NA
CDR3aa: CASSQDSGTGGNTDTQYF
CDR3nt: TGTGCCAGCAGCCAAGACTCGGGAACGGGGGGCAACACAGATACGCAGTATTTT

v_gene: TRBV19
j_gene: TRBJ2-1
len: 13
abundance: NA
d_gene: NA
CDR3aa: CASWGREVGEQFF
CDR3nt: TGTGCTTCGTGGGGCAGGGAAGTAGGTGAGCAGTTCTTC

v_gene: TRBV5-1
j_gene: TRBJ2-7
len: 13
abundance: once
d_gene: NA
CDR3aa: CASGQAGAYEQYF
CDR3nt: TGCGCCAGCGGCCAGGCGGGGGCTTACGAGCAGTACTTC

v_gene: TRBV6-4
j_gene: TRBJ1-1
len: 13
abundance: few
d_gene: TRBD1
CDR3aa: CASSDGQGAEAFF
CDR3nt: TGTGCCAGCAGTGACGGACAGGGCGCTGAAGCTTTCTTT

v_gene: TRBV7-2
j_gene: TRBJ2-1
len: 18
abundance: NA
d_gene: TRBD2
CDR3aa: CASSLLGLAGGLYNEQFF
CDR3nt: TGTGCCAGCAGCTTATTGGGACTGGCGGGGGGGCTCTACAATGAGCAGTTCTTC

v_gene: TRBV19
j_gene: TRBJ2-1
len: 14
abundance: NA
d_gene: NA
CDR3aa: CASSNREAYNEQFF
CDR3nt: TGTGCCAGTAGTAACCGGGAAGCCTACAATGAGCAGTTCTTC

v_gene: TRBV7-2
j_gene: TRBJ2-7
len: 13
abundance: NA
d_gene: NA
CDR3aa: CASSRDVTYEQYF
CDR3nt: TGTGCCAGCAGCAGGGACGTAACCTACGAGCAGTACTTC

v_gene: TRBV7-9
j_gene: TRBJ2-7
len: 13
abundance: NA
d_gene: NA
CDR3aa: CASSLLGAYEQYF
CDR3nt: TGTGCCAGCAGCTTATTGGGAGCCTACGAGCAGTACTTC

v_gene: TRBV18
j_gene: TRBJ2-7
len: 15
abundance: NA
d_gene: NA
CDR3aa: CASSPAGTIIDEQYF
CDR3nt: TGTGCCAGCTCACCGGCCGGGACAATAATTGACGAGCAGTACTTC

v_gene: TRBV5-5
j_gene: TRBJ1-2
len: 12
abundance: few
d_gene: NA
CDR3aa: CASSLASYGYTF
CDR3nt: TGTGCCAGCAGCTTGGCGAGCTATGGCTACACCTTC

v_gene: TRBV5-6
j_gene: TRBJ1-1
len: 14
abundance: NA
d_gene: NA
CDR3aa: CASSHTARTTEAFF
CDR3nt: TGTGCCAGCAGCCACACCGCTAGAACCACTGAAGCTTTCTTT

v_gene: TRBV5-5
j_gene: TRBJ1-6
len: 17
abundance: NA
d_gene: NA
CDR3aa: CASSPASSQKGVSPLHF
CDR3nt: TGTGCCAGCAGCCCCGCCTCTTCCCAGAAAGGGGTCTCACCCCTCCACTTT

v_gene: TRBV19
j_gene: TRBJ2-1
len: 16
abundance: NA
d_gene: NA
CDR3aa: CASSIEYTDSYNEQFF
CDR3nt: TGTGCCAGTAGTATAGAATATACGGACTCCTACAATGAGCAGTTCTTC

v_gene: TRBV4-2
j_gene: TRBJ1-1
len: 14
abundance: NA
d_gene: NA
CDR3aa: CASSQDEGNTEAFF
CDR3nt: TGTGCCAGCAGCCAAGACGAGGGTAACACTGAAGCTTTCTTT

v_gene: TRBV2
j_gene: TRBJ2-5
len: 14
abundance: once
d_gene: TRBD2
CDR3aa: CASTPTSGRETQYF
CDR3nt: TGTGCCAGCACACCGACTAGCGGGCGAGAGACCCAGTACTTC

v_gene: TRBV6-1
j_gene: TRBJ1-2
len: 13
abundance: NA
d_gene: NA
CDR3aa: CASSEAGLRGYTF
CDR3nt: TGTGCCAGCAGTGAAGCAGGATTGCGTGGCTACACCTTC

v_gene: TRBV5-1
j_gene: TRBJ1-4
len: 16
abundance: NA
d_gene: NA
CDR3aa: CASSLETGFEYEKLFF
CDR3nt: TGCGCCAGCAGCTTGGAAACAGGGTTCGAATATGAAAAACTGTTTTTT

v_gene: TRBV19
j_gene: TRBJ1-5
len: 17
abundance: NA
d_gene: TRBD1
CDR3aa: CASSIAPRTGLNQPQHF
CDR3nt: TGTGCCAGTAGTATAGCCCCTAGGACAGGTCTCAATCAGCCCCAGCATTTT

v_gene: TRBV5-1
j_gene: TRBJ2-7
len: 14
abundance: NA
d_gene: TRBD2
CDR3aa: CASKTSGPSYEQYF
CDR3nt: TGCGCCAGCAAAACTAGCGGTCCCTCCTACGAGCAGTACTTC

v_gene: TRBV5-4
j_gene: TRBJ1-1
len: 16
abundance: NA
d_gene: TRBD1
CDR3aa: CASSFGQGISTTEAFF
CDR3nt: TGTGCCAGCAGTTTTGGACAGGGGATCTCGACTACTGAAGCTTTCTTT

v_gene: TRBV5-1
j_gene: TRBJ1-1
len: 12
abundance: once
d_gene: NA
CDR3aa: CASSRANREAFF
CDR3nt: TGCGCCAGCAGCCGAGCGAACAGGGAAGCTTTCTTT

v_gene: TRBV10-2
j_gene: TRBJ2-2
len: 16
abundance: few
d_gene: NA
CDR3aa: CASSLRHLGGNRELFF
CDR3nt: TGCGCCAGCAGCCTCCGACACCTGGGGGGTAACCGGGAGCTGTTTTTT

v_gene: TRBV10-3
j_gene: TRBJ2-1
len: 15
abundance: NA
d_gene: TRBD2
CDR3aa: CAISRTSGGEYEQFF
CDR3nt: TGTGCCATCAGTCGGACTAGCGGGGGAGAGTATGAGCAGTTCTTC

v_gene: TRBV27
j_gene: TRBJ1-2
len: 16
abundance: NA
d_gene: TRBD1
CDR3aa: CASSPSQGALNYGYTF
CDR3nt: TGTGCCAGCAGTCCGTCACAGGGGGCGCTGAACTATGGCTACACCTTC

v_gene: TRBV13
j_gene: TRBJ1-2
len: 12
abundance: NA
d_gene: NA
CDR3aa: CASSLTNYGYTF
CDR3nt: TGTGCCAGCAGCTTGACTAACTATGGCTACACCTTC